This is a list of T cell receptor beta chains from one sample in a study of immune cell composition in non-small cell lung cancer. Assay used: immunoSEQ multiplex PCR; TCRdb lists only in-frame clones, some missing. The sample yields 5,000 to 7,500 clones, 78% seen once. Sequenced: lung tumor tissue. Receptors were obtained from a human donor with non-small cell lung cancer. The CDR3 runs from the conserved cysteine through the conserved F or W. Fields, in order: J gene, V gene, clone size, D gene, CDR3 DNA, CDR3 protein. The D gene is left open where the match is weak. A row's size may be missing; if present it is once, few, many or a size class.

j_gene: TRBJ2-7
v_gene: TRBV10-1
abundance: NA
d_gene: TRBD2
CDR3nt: TGCGCCAGCTCGGGGACTAGCGGGACCTACGAGCAGTACTTC
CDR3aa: CASSGTSGTYEQYF

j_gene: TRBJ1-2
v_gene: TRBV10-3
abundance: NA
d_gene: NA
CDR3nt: TGTGCCATCAAACAGGTTGGGGATGGCTACACCTTC
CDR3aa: CAIKQVGDGYTF

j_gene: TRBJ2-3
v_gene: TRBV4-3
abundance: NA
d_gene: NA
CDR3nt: TGCGCCAGCAGCCAAGGCCCGGGGATCACAGATACGCAGTATTTT
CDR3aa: CASSQGPGITDTQYF

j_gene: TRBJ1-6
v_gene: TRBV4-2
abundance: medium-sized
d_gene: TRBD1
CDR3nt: TGTGCCAGCAGCCAAGTAGGAGGGGGCCTAAATTCACCCCTCCACTTT
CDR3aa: CASSQVGGGLNSPLHF

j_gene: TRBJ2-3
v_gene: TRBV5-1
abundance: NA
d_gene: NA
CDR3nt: TGCGCCAGCAGCGCCTCAGGGTGGATCACAGATACGCAGTATTTT
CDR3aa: CASSASGWITDTQYF

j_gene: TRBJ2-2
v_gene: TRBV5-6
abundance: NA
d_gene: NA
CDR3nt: TGTGCCAGCAGCCACAGCTTACACCCAAACACCGGGGAGCTGTTTTTT
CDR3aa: CASSHSLHPNTGELFF

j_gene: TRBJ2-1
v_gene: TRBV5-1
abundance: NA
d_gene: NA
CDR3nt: TGCGCCAGCAGCTTGGGGTCAGGGCCGGATGAGCAGTTCTTC
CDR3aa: CASSLGSGPDEQFF

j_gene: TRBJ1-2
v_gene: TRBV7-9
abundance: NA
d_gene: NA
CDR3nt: TGTGCCAGCAGCCTCACGAGGCCCGATGACGGCTACACCTTC
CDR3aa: CASSLTRPDDGYTF

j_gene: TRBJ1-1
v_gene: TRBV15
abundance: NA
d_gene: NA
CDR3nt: TGTGCCACCAGCAGACGGACAGCCCACACTGAAGCTTTCTTT
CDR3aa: CATSRRTAHTEAFF

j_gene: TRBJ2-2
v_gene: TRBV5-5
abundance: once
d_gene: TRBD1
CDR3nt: TGTGCCAGCAGTCAGACGGGACAGGGGACCGGGGAGCTGTTTTTT
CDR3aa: CASSQTGQGTGELFF

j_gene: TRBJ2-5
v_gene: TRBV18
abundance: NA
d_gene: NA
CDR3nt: TGTGCCAGCTCACCGGCAGAGACCCAGTACTTC
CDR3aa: CASSPAETQYF

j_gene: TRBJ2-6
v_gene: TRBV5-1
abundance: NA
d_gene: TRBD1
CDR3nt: TGCGCCAGCAGCTTAACTTCCGGGACAGGGTCTGGGGCCAACGTCCTGACTTTC
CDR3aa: CASSLTSGTGSGANVLTF

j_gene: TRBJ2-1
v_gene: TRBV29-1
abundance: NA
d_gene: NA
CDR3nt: TGCAGCGTTGGGAGTAGCGGCCACAATGAGCAGTTCTTC
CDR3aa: CSVGSSGHNEQFF

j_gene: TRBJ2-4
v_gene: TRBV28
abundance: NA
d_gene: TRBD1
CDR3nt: TGTGCCAGCAGTCTACGGACAGGGGGAAACATTCAGTACTTC
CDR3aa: CASSLRTGGNIQYF

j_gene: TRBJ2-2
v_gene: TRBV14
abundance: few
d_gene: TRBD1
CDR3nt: TGTGCCAGCAGCCCCCAACAGGGGATCGGGGAGCTGTTTTTT
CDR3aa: CASSPQQGIGELFF

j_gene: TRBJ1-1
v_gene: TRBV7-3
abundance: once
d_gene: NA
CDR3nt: TGTGCCAGCAGCTTGACAGGACCGAACACTGAAGCTTTCTTT
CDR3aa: CASSLTGPNTEAFF